The rows below give T cell receptor beta chains drawn from one sample of a study of shared clonotypes between healthy human individuals. Profiling relied on immunoSEQ multiplex PCR, and the TCRdb table lists in-frame clones only, not all of them. The table shows some 2,100,000 clones, with 90% to 96% occurring only once. The sequenced sample was naive CD4+ T cells sorted from blood. Receptors originate from a man in his late teens or twenties in good health. The CDR3 runs from the conserved cysteine through the conserved F or W. A D gene is named only where the DNA matches it firmly. Clone size appears in some rows only: once, few, many, or a class for an expanded clone.

>-|TRBJ1-2|TRBV4-1|TRBD1
CASSQGTGVSYGYTF
TGCGCCAGCAGCCAAGGGACAGGTGTGAGCTATGGCTACACCTTC
>-|TRBJ1-5|TRBV19|-
CASSTLGRDQPQHF
TGTGCCAGTAGTACCCTCGGCAGGGATCAGCCCCAGCATTTT
>-|TRBJ1-4|TRBV25-1|-
CASSELALPGEKLFF
TGTGCCAGCAGTGAATTAGCCCTGCCCGGGGAAAAACTGTTTTTT
>-|TRBJ2-5|TRBV28|TRBD2
CATEAGAGPKETQYF
TGTGCCACCGAAGCGGGGGCTGGTCCAAAAGAGACCCAGTACTTC
>few|TRBJ1-6|TRBV27|TRBD1
CASSTGGSPLHF
TGTGCCAGCAGTACAGGGGGCTCACCCCTCCACTTT
>-|TRBJ2-3|TRBV11-3|TRBD2
CASSSLRLAGGPCTDTQYF
TGTGCCAGCAGCTCGCTACGACTAGCGGGGGGGCCATGCACAGATACGCAGTATTTT
>few|TRBJ1-2|TRBV29-1|TRBD1
CSARQGHGYTF
TGCAGCGCACGACAGGGTCATGGCTACACCTTC
>-|TRBJ2-7|TRBV9|TRBD2
CASSRTSGSYEQYF
TGTGCCAGCTCCCGGACTAGCGGCTCCTACGAGCAGTACTTC
>-|TRBJ1-4|TRBV6-5|-
CASSYSGGLGEKLFF
TGTGCCAGCAGTTACTCGGGGGGGCTTGGTGAAAAACTGTTTTTT
>-|TRBJ2-2|TRBV25-1|-
CASRGDPTGELFF
TGTGCCAGCAGGGGGGATCCCACCGGGGAGCTGTTTTTT
>-|TRBJ2-2|TRBV11-2|TRBD2
CASSLELATGELFF
TGTGCCAGCAGCTTAGAACTAGCGACCGGGGAGCTGTTTTTT
>-|TRBJ2-5|TRBV5-4|-
CASGRVTQETQYF
TGTGCCAGCGGAAGGGTGACTCAAGAGACCCAGTACTTC
>-|TRBJ2-3|TRBV19|TRBD2
CASSIVHSGGSTDTQYF
TGTGCCAGTAGTATAGTCCACAGCGGGGGTAGCACAGATACGCAGTATTTT
>-|TRBJ1-6|TRBV6-1|-
CASSEAGGANSPLHF
TGTGCCAGCAGTGAAGCAGGGGGGGCCAATTCACCCCTCCACTTT
>-|TRBJ1-6|TRBV5-1|-
CASSLRQRGNGGDSPLHF
TGCGCCAGCAGCTTGAGACAGAGGGGTAATGGGGGCGATTCACCCCTCCACTTT
>-|TRBJ2-1|TRBV7-2|TRBD2
CASSEHSGTSGRVYEQFF
TGTGCCAGCAGCGAACACTCCGGGACTAGCGGGAGGGTTTATGAGCAGTTCTTC
>-|TRBJ1-3|TRBV19|-
CASSRARGNTIYF
TGTGCCAGTAGTAGAGCGAGGGGAAACACCATATATTTT
>-|TRBJ2-2|TRBV7-3|-
CASSLLGLRAANTGELFF
TGTGCCAGCAGCTTATTGGGTTTAAGGGCAGCGAACACCGGGGAGCTGTTTTTT
>-|TRBJ1-5|TRBV19|TRBD1
CASRTQGISNQPQHF
TGTGCCAGTAGGACACAGGGGATTAGCAATCAGCCCCAGCATTTT
>-|TRBJ1-2|TRBV6-5|-
CASSGGTIHYGYTF
TGTGCCAGCAGTGGAGGGACGATTCACTATGGCTACACCTTC
>-|TRBJ1-1|TRBV10-2|-
CASSDGGRWTEAFF
TGCGCCAGCAGTGATGGGGGGCGATGGACTGAAGCTTTCTTT
>-|TRBJ2-3|TRBV4-3|TRBD1
CASSQGPGGLGTSTDTQYF
TGCGCCAGCAGCCAAGGACCAGGGGGCTTAGGTACTAGCACAGATACGCAGTATTTT
>-|TRBJ2-2|TRBV2|-
CASSEGGAGRDGELFF
TGTGCCAGCAGTGAAGGTGGAGCGGGCCGGGACGGGGAGCTGTTTTTT
>-|TRBJ2-2|TRBV10-3|TRBD1
CAIKGDRGTGELFF
TGTGCCATCAAAGGGGACAGGGGCACCGGGGAGCTGTTTTTT
>-|TRBJ1-1|TRBV5-4|-
CASSFGGMNTEAFF
TGTGCCAGCAGCTTTGGAGGGATGAACACTGAAGCTTTCTTT
>-|TRBJ2-7|TRBV6-1|-
CASSERWEQYF
TGTGCCAGCAGTGAAAGGTGGGAGCAGTACTTC
>-|TRBJ2-2|TRBV11-3|TRBD1
CASSLMLDRGPNTGELFF
TGTGCCAGCAGCTTAATGCTGGACAGGGGGCCGAACACCGGGGAGCTGTTTTTT
>-|TRBJ2-4|TRBV28|TRBD1
CASSLAWGQPKNIQYF
TGTGCCAGCAGTTTAGCGTGGGGACAGCCCAAAAACATTCAGTACTTC